This entry concerns a single T cell receptor (beta chain). Its antigen is not known. The junction departs from the called germline gene at one end, perhaps through a read error. Both 60 Vbeta primers and 13 Jbeta primers went into the PCR. The assay was immunoSEQ multiplex PCR, and TCRdb's table has in-frame clones only and misses some. The table shows 84,000 or so clones, with 70% to 80% occurring only once. The sample comes from a study of cytomegalovirus exposure and HLA in healthy donors. This CDR3 has 13 residues. CDR1 is SEHNR, CDR2 FQNEAQ, per germline (reference sequence). Overall study findings and caveats: Reportedly, a later analysis found an Asian-associated ancestry cluster had fewer N-insertions than the roughly 700-donor mean. In a later analysis, 17,000 or so TCR beta sequences were associated with HLA alleles at 0.05 false discovery rate. When presence/absence was analysed, sequencing depth was taken to be roughly uniform across donors.

Input material: PBMCs. J is TRBJ2-7 and V is TRBV7-9; 10 nucleotides line up with TRBD2. The sequence was obtained from a man aged 25-40 years in good health and CMV-seronegative. The CDR3 DNA follows: TGTTCCAGCAGCCCACTAGCGGGGTACGAGCAGTACTTC. As protein: CSSSPLAGYEQYF.